This T cell receptor (beta chain) was documented in a study of cytomegalovirus exposure and HLA in healthy donors. Study-wide results and caveats: Apparent HLA restriction characterized most CMV-associated TCR beta chains in a later analysis. The study put around 180 TCR beta chains on its list as cytomegalovirus-associated. In a later analysis, DRB1 alleles had the most associated TCRs; HLA-C alleles the fewest. Analysis performed later showed TCR beta chains linked to HLA being more clonally expanded than equally common others.

Vbeta (60) and Jbeta (13) primers were used in the PCR. Method: immunoSEQ multiplex PCR; TCRdb's copy keeps in-frame clones and lacks some. Found here are over 150,000 clones, 73% of them singletons; the top ten hold 5% to 5.5%. Notes on this clone: Its antigen is undetermined.

The receptor was derived from a young woman in good health and CMV-seropositive. Sequenced material: PBMCs.

CDR3 in DNA: TGTGCCAGCAGCGTAGCCGGTGAAAAGGGGACTGAAGCTTTCTTT. This gives the protein CASSVAGEKGTEAFF. This sequence joins TRBV9 and TRBJ1-1; weak D call: TRBD1 (5 bases). The CDR3 has 15 amino acids. Germline V gene lookup returns CDR1 SGDLS and CDR2 YYNGEE. With 0 bases removed from V and 5 bases from J, the gap between germline ends came to 14 bases.